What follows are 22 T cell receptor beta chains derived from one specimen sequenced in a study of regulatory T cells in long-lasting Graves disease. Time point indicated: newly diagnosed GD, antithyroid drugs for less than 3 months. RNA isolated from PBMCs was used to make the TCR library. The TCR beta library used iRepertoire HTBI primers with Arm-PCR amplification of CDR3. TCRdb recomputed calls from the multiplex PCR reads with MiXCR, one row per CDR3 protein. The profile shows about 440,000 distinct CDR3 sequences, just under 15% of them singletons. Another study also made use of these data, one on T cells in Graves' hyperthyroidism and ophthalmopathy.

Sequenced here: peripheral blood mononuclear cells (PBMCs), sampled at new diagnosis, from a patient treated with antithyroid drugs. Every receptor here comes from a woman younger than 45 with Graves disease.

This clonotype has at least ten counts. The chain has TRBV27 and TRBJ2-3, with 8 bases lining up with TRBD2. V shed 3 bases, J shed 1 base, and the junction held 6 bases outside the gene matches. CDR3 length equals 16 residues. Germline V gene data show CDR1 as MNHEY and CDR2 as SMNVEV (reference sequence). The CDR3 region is CASSFWREARTDTQYF. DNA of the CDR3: TGTGCCAGCAGTTTTTGGCGGGAGGCCCGCACAGATACGCAGTATTTT.

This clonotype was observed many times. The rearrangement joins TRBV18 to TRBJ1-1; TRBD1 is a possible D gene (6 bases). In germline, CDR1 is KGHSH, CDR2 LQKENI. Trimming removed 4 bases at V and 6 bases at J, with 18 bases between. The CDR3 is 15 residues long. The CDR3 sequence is CASSLSSQGLAEAFF. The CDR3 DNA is TGTGCCAGCTCACTGTCGAGCCAGGGGCTCGCTGAAGCTTTCTTT.

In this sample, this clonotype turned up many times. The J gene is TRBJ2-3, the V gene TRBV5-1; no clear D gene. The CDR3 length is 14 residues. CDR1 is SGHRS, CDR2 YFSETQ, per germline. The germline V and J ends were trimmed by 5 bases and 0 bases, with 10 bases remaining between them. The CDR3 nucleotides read TGCGCCAGCAGTCAATCGGACAGCACAGATACGCAGTATTTT. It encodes CASSQSDSTDTQYF.

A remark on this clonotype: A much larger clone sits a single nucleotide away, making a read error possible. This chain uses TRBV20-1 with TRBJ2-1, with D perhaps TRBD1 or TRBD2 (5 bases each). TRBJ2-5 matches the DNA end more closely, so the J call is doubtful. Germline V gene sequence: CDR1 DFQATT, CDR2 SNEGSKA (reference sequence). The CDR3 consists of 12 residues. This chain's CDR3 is CSARWGRETQYF. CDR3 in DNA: TGCAGTGCTAGGTGGGGACGAGAGACCCAGTACTTC.

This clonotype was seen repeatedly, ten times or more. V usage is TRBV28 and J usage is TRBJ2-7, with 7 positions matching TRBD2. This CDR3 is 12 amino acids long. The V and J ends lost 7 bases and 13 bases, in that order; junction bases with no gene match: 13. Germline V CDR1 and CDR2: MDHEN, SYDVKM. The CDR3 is CASTPHGASGYF. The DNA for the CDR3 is TGTGCCAGCACTCCCCACGGGGCTAGCGGTTACTTC.

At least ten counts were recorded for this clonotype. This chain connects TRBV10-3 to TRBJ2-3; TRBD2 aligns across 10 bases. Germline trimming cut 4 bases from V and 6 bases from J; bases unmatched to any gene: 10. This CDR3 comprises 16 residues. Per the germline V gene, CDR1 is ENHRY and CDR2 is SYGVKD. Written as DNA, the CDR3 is TGTGCCATCAGTGTCCCGGGACTAGCGTTACGTGATACGCAGTATTTT. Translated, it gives CAISVPGLALRDTQYF.

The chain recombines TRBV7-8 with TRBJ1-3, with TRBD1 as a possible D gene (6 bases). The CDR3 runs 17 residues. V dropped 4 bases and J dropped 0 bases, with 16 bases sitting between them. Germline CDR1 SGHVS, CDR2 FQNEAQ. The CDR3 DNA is TGTGCCAGCAGCTCTCCGGGACACCCTTCCTCTGGAAACACCATATATTTT. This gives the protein CASSSPGHPSSGNTIYF.

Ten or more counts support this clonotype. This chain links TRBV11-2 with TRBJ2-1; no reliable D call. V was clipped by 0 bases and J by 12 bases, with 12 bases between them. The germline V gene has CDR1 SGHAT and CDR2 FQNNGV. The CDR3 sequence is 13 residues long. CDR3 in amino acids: CASSLDRAMGQFF. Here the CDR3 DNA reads TGTGCCAGCAGCTTAGATCGGGCAATGGGGCAGTTCTTC.

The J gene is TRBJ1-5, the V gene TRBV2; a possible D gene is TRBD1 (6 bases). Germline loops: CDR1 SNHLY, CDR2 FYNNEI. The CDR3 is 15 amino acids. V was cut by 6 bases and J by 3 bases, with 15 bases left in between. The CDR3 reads CASSREGGDNQPQHF. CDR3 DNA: TGTGCCAGCAGCCGAGAGGGGGGAGACAATCAGCCCCAGCATTTT.

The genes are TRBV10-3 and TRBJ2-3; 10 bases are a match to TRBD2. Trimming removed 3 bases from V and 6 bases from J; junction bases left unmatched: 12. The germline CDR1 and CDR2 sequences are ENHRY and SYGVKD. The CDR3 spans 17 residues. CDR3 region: CAISERASGSPGDTQYF. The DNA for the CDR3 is TGTGCCATCAGTGAAAGGGCTAGCGGGAGCCCCGGGGATACGCAGTATTTT.

CDR3 sequence reads: CASSLGERELYNEQYF. The CDR3 bases are TGTGCCAGCAGCTTAGGGGAGCGGGAGCTGTACAATGAGCAGTACTTC. The rearrangement joins TRBV13 to TRBJ2-1; TRBD2 matches 8 bases. With the DNA end fitting TRBJ2-7 better, the J assignment may be wrong. CDR1 and CDR2 from the germline V gene are PRHDT and FYEKMQ (reference sequence). This CDR3 contains 16 residues.

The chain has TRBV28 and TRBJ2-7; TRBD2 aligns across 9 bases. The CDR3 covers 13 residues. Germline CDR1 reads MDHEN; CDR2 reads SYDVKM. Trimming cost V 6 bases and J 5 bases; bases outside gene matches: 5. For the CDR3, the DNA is TGTGCCAGCAGCCACGGACTAGCGCACGAGCAGTACTTC. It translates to CASSHGLAHEQYF.

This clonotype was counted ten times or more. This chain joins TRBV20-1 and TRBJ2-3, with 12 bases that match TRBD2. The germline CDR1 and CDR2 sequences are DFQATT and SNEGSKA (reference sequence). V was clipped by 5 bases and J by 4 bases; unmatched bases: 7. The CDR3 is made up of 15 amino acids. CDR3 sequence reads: CSAALAGGFADTQYF. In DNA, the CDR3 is TGCAGTGCTGCGCTAGCGGGAGGGTTCGCAGATACGCAGTATTTT.

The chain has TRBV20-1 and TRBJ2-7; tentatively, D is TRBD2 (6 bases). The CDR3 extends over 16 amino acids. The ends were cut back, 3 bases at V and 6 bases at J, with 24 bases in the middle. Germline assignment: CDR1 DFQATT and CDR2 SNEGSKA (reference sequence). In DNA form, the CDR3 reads TGCAGTGCTAGCAATCCCCGGGCGGGGTCTCGCCTCGAGCAGTACTTC. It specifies CSASNPRAGSRLEQYF.

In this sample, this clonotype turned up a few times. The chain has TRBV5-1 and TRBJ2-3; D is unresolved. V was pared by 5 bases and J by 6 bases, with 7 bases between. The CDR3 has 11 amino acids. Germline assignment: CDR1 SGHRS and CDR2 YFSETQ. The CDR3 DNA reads TGCGCCAGCAGTGATCTTGATACGCAGTATTTT. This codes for CASSDLDTQYF.

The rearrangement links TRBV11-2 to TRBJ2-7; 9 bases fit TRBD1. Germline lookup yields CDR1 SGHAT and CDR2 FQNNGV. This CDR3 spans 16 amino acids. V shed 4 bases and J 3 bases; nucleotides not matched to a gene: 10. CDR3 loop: CASSSFGRDRVYEQYF. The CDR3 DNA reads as TGTGCCAGCAGCTCATTCGGCCGGGACAGGGTCTACGAGCAGTACTTC.

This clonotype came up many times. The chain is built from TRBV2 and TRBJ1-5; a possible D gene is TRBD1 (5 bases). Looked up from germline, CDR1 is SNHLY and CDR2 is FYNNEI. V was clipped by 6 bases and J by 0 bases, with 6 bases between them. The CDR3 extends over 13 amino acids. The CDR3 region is CASRGDSNQPQHF. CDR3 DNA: TGTGCCAGCAGAGGGGATAGCAATCAGCCCCAGCATTTT.

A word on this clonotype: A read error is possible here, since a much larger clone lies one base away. CDR3 coding DNA: TGTGCCTGGAGTTCCACAGGGTGCGAGCAGTACTTC. Encoded protein: CAWSSTGCEQYF. This chain joins TRBV30 and TRBJ2-3; a weak D match, TRBD1 (6 bases). The assigned J gene may be wrong: the sequence end matches TRBJ2-7 better. CDR3 size: 12 residues. CDR1 is GTSNPN, CDR2 SVGIG, per germline (reference sequence).

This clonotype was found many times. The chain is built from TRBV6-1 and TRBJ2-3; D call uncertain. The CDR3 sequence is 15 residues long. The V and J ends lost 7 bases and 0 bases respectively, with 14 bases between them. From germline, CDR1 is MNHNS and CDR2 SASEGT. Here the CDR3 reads CASNFPRSSTDTQYF. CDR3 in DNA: TGTGCCAGCAACTTCCCGCGGTCTAGCACAGATACGCAGTATTTT.

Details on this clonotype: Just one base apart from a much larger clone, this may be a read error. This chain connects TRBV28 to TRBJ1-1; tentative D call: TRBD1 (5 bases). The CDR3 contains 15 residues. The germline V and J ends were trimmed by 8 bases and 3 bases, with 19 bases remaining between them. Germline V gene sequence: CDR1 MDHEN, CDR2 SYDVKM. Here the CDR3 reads CASSRGGGGDTEAFF. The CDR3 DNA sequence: TGTGCCAGCTCTCGGGGGGGAGGTGGCGACACTGAAGCTTTCTTT.

In nucleotides, the CDR3 is TGTGCCAGTAGTTCCCGAGCCCAAAACTATGGCTACACCTTC. Protein: CASSSRAQNYGYTF. The chain has TRBV19 and TRBJ1-2; D not resolved. Germline lookup yields CDR1 LNHDA and CDR2 SQIVND (reference sequence). The CDR3 totals 14 residues. Between the trimmed V and J ends, which lost 5 bases and 2 bases, there was a span of 12 bases.

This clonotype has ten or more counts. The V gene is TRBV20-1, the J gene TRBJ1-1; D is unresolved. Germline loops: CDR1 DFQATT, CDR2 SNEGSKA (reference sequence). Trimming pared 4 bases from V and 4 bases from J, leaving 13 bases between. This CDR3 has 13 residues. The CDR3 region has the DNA TGCAGTGCTACGGACCAAGTAGGCACTGAAGCTTTCTTT. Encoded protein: CSATDQVGTEAFF.